This entry lists 9 T cell receptor beta chains sequenced from one sample in a study of blood T cell repertoires in COVID-19. TCRdb's table, derived via immunoSEQ multiplex PCR, lists solely in-frame clones and lacks some. Here the sample spans approximately 150,000 clones, about four fifths being singletons. Sequencing input: peripheral blood. The receptors originated from a human donor in a cohort sampled during active COVID-19.

This clone was observed at least ten times. This chain joins TRBV10-1 and TRBJ2-1; 11 nucleotides match TRBD1. The ends lost 4 bases at V and 8 bases at J; junction bases unmatched: 4. The CDR3 loop spans 14 amino acids. The germline V gene has CDR1 WNHNN and CDR2 SYGVQD (reference sequence). CDR3 nucleotide sequence: TGCGCCAGCAGTGTGGGGACAGGGGGGGATGAGCAGTTCTTC. This gives the protein CASSVGTGGDEQFF.

V gene TRBV9 combines with J gene TRBJ1-2; 7 bases agree with TRBD1. The V and J ends lost 0 bases and 8 bases, in that order; junction bases with no gene match: 13. This CDR3 comprises 16 residues. From germline, CDR1 is SGDLS and CDR2 YYNGEE. CDR3 loop: CASSVVSQGGMYGYTF. The CDR3 coding sequence is TGTGCCAGCAGCGTAGTGTCCCAGGGGGGCATGTACGGCTACACCTTC.

V usage is TRBV7-2 and J usage is TRBJ1-5; no clear D gene. The CDR3 length is 17 residues. The V and J ends lost 2 bases and 0 bases respectively, with 14 bases between them. Per germline, CDR1 SGHTA and CDR2 FQGNSA. CDR3 protein: CASSLWAGGDSNQPQHF. In DNA form, the CDR3 reads TGTGCCAGCAGCTTATGGGCAGGAGGAGATAGCAATCAGCCCCAGCATTTT.

This clone was counted a single time. The J gene is TRBJ2-7, the V gene TRBV6-1; possibly TRBD2 for D (5 bases). This CDR3 is built from 13 residues. Germline V lookup: CDR1 MNHNS, CDR2 SASEGT. V lost 1 base and J 2 bases, leaving 6 bases between the germline ends. This CDR3 is CASSEETTYEQYF. The CDR3 nucleotides are TGTGCCAGCAGTGAAGAGACTACCTACGAGCAGTACTTC.

The CDR3 here is CASSRDRAYEQYF. The CDR3 nucleotides are TGTGCCAGCAGCCGGGACAGGGCTTACGAGCAGTACTTC. The chain links TRBV7-8 to TRBJ2-7; 9 bases align to TRBD1. The J segment lost 4 bases and the V segment lost 5 bases, leaving 3 bases of the junction unmatched. Germline lookup yields CDR1 SGHVS and CDR2 FQNEAQ. This CDR3 is 13 amino acids long.

The V gene is TRBV6-5, the J gene TRBJ1-2, with 8 bases identical to TRBD1. Germline loops: CDR1 MNHEY, CDR2 SVGAGI. Trimming cost V 0 bases and J 2 bases; bases outside gene matches: 5. The CDR3 contains 16 residues. The CDR3 DNA is TGTGCCAGCAGTTACTCAACGGGACAGGAGAACTATGGCTACACCTTC. Translation: CASSYSTGQENYGYTF.

The V and J genes are TRBV7-3 and TRBJ2-5; 8 positions match TRBD2. CDR3 size: 15 residues. J gave up 5 bases and V 5 bases, and 10 bases lay outside the gene matches. Germline CDR1 and CDR2: SGHTA and FQGTGA. CDR3 loop: CASSAGTSRGETQYF. CDR3 bases: TGTGCCAGCAGCGCCGGGACTAGTCGGGGGGAGACCCAGTACTTC.

The chain is built from TRBV6-6 and TRBJ1-2, with 7 bases aligning to TRBD1. From germline, CDR1 is MNHNY and CDR2 SVGAGI (reference sequence). This CDR3 is 15 amino acids long. The junction had 9 bases not matched to a gene; V was cut back by 2 bases and J by 6 bases. The CDR3 loop is CASSYGTDRVDGYTF. The CDR3, as DNA: TGTGCCAGCAGTTACGGGACCGACAGGGTGGATGGCTACACCTTC.

This clone has more than one count but fewer than ten. V usage is TRBV28 and J usage is TRBJ2-5; D might be TRBD1 (6 bases). The V gene lost 3 bases and the J gene lost 6 bases, with 11 bases spanning the gap. Germline assignment: CDR1 MDHEN and CDR2 SYDVKM. The CDR3 loop spans 13 amino acids. The CDR3 is CASSFDRTKTQYF. Here the CDR3 DNA reads TGTGCCAGCAGTTTTGACAGGACAAAGACCCAGTACTTC. The full variable domain, completed using reference TRBV28 and TRBJ2-5, is DVKVTQSSRYLVKRTGEKVFLECVQDMDHENMFWYRQDPGLGLRLIYFSYDVKMKEKGDIPEGYSVSREKKERFSLILESASTNQTSMYLCASSFDRTKTQYFGPGTRLLVL.